The 10 T cell receptor beta chains below come from one sample, sequenced in a study of technical replicates of blood from a handful of donors (dated by TCRdb to between 2016 and 2019). To prepare the library, the immunoSEQ multiplex PCR assay was applied. Here the immuneACCESS table is served through TCRdb, limited to in-frame sequences with V and J called. Missing clones are a known gap in these copies; in checked studies unresolved V genes cover under half, and the rest lacks a known reason. This sample holds about 93,000 clones; approximately 95% were observed only once. The ten largest clones represent over 0.2% of the sample. The sequencing sample was made of T cells isolated from PBMCs. The receptor set was obtained from a human donor in good health.

The chain links TRBV7-6 to TRBJ1-3, with D tentatively TRBD1 (6 bases). The germline gives CDR1 SGHVS, CDR2 FNYEAQ. The V and J ends lost 5 bases and 3 bases respectively, with 11 bases between them. The CDR3 totals 14 residues. The CDR3 DNA sequence: TGTGCCAGCAGCCCCCAGGGGAGTGGAAACACCATATATTTT. Translated, it gives CASSPQGSGNTIYF.

The chain recombines TRBV14 with TRBJ1-1; unclear D gene. Deletions cut 1 base from V and 3 bases from J, with 9 bases between. Germline values: CDR1 SGHDN, CDR2 FVKESK. CDR3 length: 14 amino acids. The CDR3 here is CASSQGSHYTEAFF. CDR3 nucleotides: TGTGCCAGCAGCCAAGGGTCTCACTACACTGAAGCTTTCTTT.

The V call is TRBV5-1, the J call TRBJ2-3, with a weak D call TRBD2 (5 bases). The CDR3 runs to 14 residues. Looked up from germline, CDR1 is SGHRS and CDR2 is YFSETQ. The V and J ends lost 2 bases and 1 base respectively, with 8 bases between them. The CDR3 coding sequence is TGCGCCAGCAGCTTAGAGGGAGGCACAGATACGCAGTATTTT. The encoded protein is CASSLEGGTDTQYF.

This chain uses TRBV11-2 with TRBJ2-1; TRBD2 aligns across 13 bases. This CDR3 contains 16 residues. CDR1 SGHAT and CDR2 FQNNGV come from the germline V gene. Unmatched junction bases numbered 10, after V lost 5 bases and J lost 9 bases. The CDR3 nucleotides read TGTGCCAGCAGCCGCCCCGGACTAGCGGGGGTTGGTGAGCAGTTCTTC. Translated, it gives CASSRPGLAGVGEQFF.

CDR3 in amino acids: CASSPGTVGYGYTF. The DNA of the CDR3 is TGTGCCAGCAGCCCTGGGACAGTGGGTTATGGCTACACCTTC. The chain joins TRBV7-9 to TRBJ1-2; 7 bases match TRBD1. Looked up from germline, CDR1 is SEHNR and CDR2 is FQNEAQ (reference sequence). Trimming cost V 5 bases and J 5 bases; bases outside gene matches: 8. This CDR3 is built from 14 residues. The full variable domain, with the rest looked up from reference TRBV7-9 and TRBJ1-2, is DTGVSQNPRHKITKRGQNVTFRCDPISEHNRLYWYRQTLGQGPEFLTYFQNEAQLEKSRLLSDRFSAERPKGSFSTLEIQRTEQGDSAMYLCASSPGTVGYGYTFGSGTRLTVV.

V and J are TRBV5-1 and TRBJ1-4, with a tentative D call TRBD1 (5 bases). V was pared by 5 bases and J by 0 bases, with 14 bases between. Per germline, CDR1 SGHRS and CDR2 YFSETQ. This CDR3 comprises 16 residues. In DNA, the CDR3 is TGCGCCAGCAGAGTTTCTAGGGGAACAACTAATGAAAAACTGTTTTTT. Translating it yields CASRVSRGTTNEKLFF.

The chain joins TRBV6-5 to TRBJ2-7, with D maybe TRBD2 (6 bases). The germline gives CDR1 MNHEY, CDR2 SVGAGI. V was pared by 6 bases and J by 9 bases, with 24 bases between. The CDR3 contains 15 residues. The CDR3 DNA reads TGTGCCAGCAGCCCCAGTTACGGGGGTATTACTATGCAGTACTTC. It yields the protein CASSPSYGGITMQYF.

The CDR3, as DNA: TGTGCCAGCAGTGACAGGGGTAAGCAGCCCCAGCATTTT. This sequence encodes CASSDRGKQPQHF. The chain couples TRBV7-8 to TRBJ1-5; 8 bases align to TRBD1. This CDR3 has 13 amino acids. Germline lookup yields CDR1 SGHVS and CDR2 FQNEAQ. V dropped 6 bases and J dropped 7; count of bases not matched to a gene: 5.

This clone was recorded only once. The J gene is TRBJ2-3, the V gene TRBV9; D is unresolved. Trimming took off 2 bases at V and 2 bases at J, with 9 bases between the two ends. The CDR3 has 14 amino acids. Germline CDR1 SGDLS, CDR2 YYNGEE. The CDR3 nucleotides read TGTGCCAGCAGCGTTTTGCCTAACACAGATACGCAGTATTTT. It specifies CASSVLPNTDTQYF.

This chain links TRBV19 with TRBJ2-7; perhaps TRBD2 as D (6 bases). Trimming removed 6 bases at V and 11 bases at J, with 23 bases between. Germline V gives CDR1 LNHDA, CDR2 SQIVND (reference sequence). This CDR3 contains 14 residues. In DNA, the CDR3 is TGTGCCAGTAGGGATGTCGGGGGACGGGCTCGGAAGTACTTC. Translated: CASRDVGGRARKYF.